These 30 T cell receptor beta chains came from one sample sequenced in a study of T cell repertoires in cytomegalovirus infection. TCRdb analysed the reads with MiXCR anew, one entry per CDR3 protein. The sample consists of roughly 77,000 distinct CDR3 sequences, 3% to 4.5% of them appearing once. Sequencing input: PBMCs. Receptor source: a human donor in good health (CMV status not recorded). Some clones in this sample may be carry-over from other donors' samples.

This clonotype was counted at least ten times. The chain recombines TRBV28 with TRBJ1-6, with D maybe TRBD1 (6 bases). The V gene's germline CDR1 is MDHEN and CDR2 SYDVKM. V lost 7 bases to trimming and J lost 8 bases, with 12 bases between them. The CDR3 extends over 13 amino acids. The DNA for the CDR3 is TGTGCCAGCAATAGACAGGCTGATTCACCCCTCCACTTT. Translated, it gives CASNRQADSPLHF. The full variable domain, completed using reference TRBV28 and TRBJ1-6, is DVKVTQSSRYLVKRTGEKVFLECVQDMDHENMFWYRQDPGLGLRLIYFSYDVKMKEKGDIPEGYSVSREKKERFSLILESASTNQTSMYLCASNRQADSPLHFGNGTRLTVT.

This clonotype was recorded at least ten times. The gene calls are TRBV11-2 and TRBJ1-1; D remains ambiguous. The CDR3 totals 14 residues. Germline lookup yields CDR1 SGHAT and CDR2 FQNNGV. Trimming cost V 5 bases and J 11 bases, with 21 bases left between them. In DNA form, the CDR3 reads TGTGCCAGCAGCCCCACGGGCCGAAATCACGGGGCTTTCTTT. The encoded protein is CASSPTGRNHGAFF.

This clonotype was counted ten times or more. The chain recombines TRBV11-3 with TRBJ2-1, with 12 bases aligning to TRBD2. The CDR3 contains 16 residues. From germline, CDR1 is SGHNT and CDR2 YENEEA. V lost 1 base to trimming and J lost 8 bases; unmatched junction nucleotides: 6. In DNA form, the CDR3 reads TGTGCCAGCAGCTTAGGGGCTAGCGGGAGGGCCGATGAGCAGTTCTTC. This codes for CASSLGASGRADEQFF.

This clonotype was observed at least ten times. This chain links TRBV10-3 with TRBJ2-7; TRBD1 agrees at 10 bases. The CDR3 has 14 residues. From germline, CDR1 is ENHRY and CDR2 SYGVKD. With 7 bases clipped from V and 7 bases from J, the junction kept 10 bases outside the gene matches. CDR3: CAITRDRGSEEQYF. The CDR3 nucleotides are TGTGCCATCACTAGGGACAGGGGATCTGAGGAGCAGTACTTC.

This clonotype was detected many times. The rearrangement joins TRBV7-9 to TRBJ1-1, with TRBD1 as a possible D gene (6 bases). The CDR3 spans 14 residues. Germline CDR1 and CDR2: SEHNR and FQNEAQ (reference sequence). V was pared by 4 bases and J by 5 bases, with 14 bases between. CDR3 in DNA: TGTGCCAGCAGCTCGTCCAGTCAGGGGACTGAAGCTTTCTTT. Translation: CASSSSSQGTEAFF.

This clonotype was recorded many times. The chain is built from TRBV7-3 and TRBJ2-5; D perhaps matches TRBD2 (7 bases). Trimming left V 5 bases short and J 6 bases short, with 19 bases between. CDR1 and CDR2 (germline): SGHTA, FQGTGA. The CDR3 runs 15 residues. The CDR3 nucleotides read TGTGCCAGCAGCCCTAACCCGGGGGGCCTACAGACCCAGTACTTC. Translated: CASSPNPGGLQTQYF. The full variable domain, rest sourced from reference TRBV7-3 and TRBJ2-5, is GAGVSQTPSNKVTEKGKYVELRCDPISGHTALYWYRQSLGQGPEFLIYFQGTGAADDSGLPNDRFFAVRPEGSVSTLKIQRTERGDSAVYLCASSPNPGGLQTQYFGPGTRLLVL.

This chain connects TRBV28 to TRBJ2-1, with 9 bases identical to TRBD2. CDR1 is MDHEN and CDR2 is SYDVKM in the germline V gene. This CDR3 contains 13 residues. The J segment lost 6 bases and the V segment lost 11 bases, leaving 8 bases of the junction unmatched. CDR3 sequence: CACIGTSPNEQFF. CDR3 nucleotides: TGTGCCTGCATAGGGACTAGCCCCAATGAGCAGTTCTTC. Supplemented by reference TRBV28 and TRBJ2-1, the full variable domain reads DVKVTQSSRYLVKRTGEKVFLECVQDMDHENMFWYRQDPGLGLRLIYFSYDVKMKEKGDIPEGYSVSREKKERFSLILESASTNQTSMYLCACIGTSPNEQFFGPGTRLTVL.

This clonotype was detected many times. This sequence joins TRBV7-3 and TRBJ1-1; D gene uncertain. Trimming took 4 bases from V and 4 from J, leaving 13 bases between them. The germline V gene has CDR1 SGHTA and CDR2 FQGTGA. CDR3 length: 14 residues. The CDR3 DNA is TGTGCCAGCAGCTCGGGAGGTGGGAGCACTGAAGCTTTCTTT. Protein: CASSSGGGSTEAFF.

The gene calls are TRBV7-2 and TRBJ1-1; D uncertain. V dropped 3 bases and J dropped 5 bases, with 10 bases sitting between them. The CDR3 is made up of 13 amino acids. Germline lookup yields CDR1 SGHTA and CDR2 FQGNSA. The CDR3 sequence: CASSLSRKTEAFF. The CDR3 DNA sequence: TGTGCCAGCAGCTTGTCCAGGAAAACTGAAGCTTTCTTT. Full variable domain (remainder filled in from reference TRBV7-2 and TRBJ1-1): GAGVSQSPSNKVTEKGKDVELRCDPISGHTALYWYRQSLGQGLEFLIYFQGNSAPDKSGLPSDRFSAERTGGSVSTLTIQRTQQEDSAVYLCASSLSRKTEAFFGQGTRLTVV.

This clonotype was recorded many times. The V and J genes are TRBV12-3 or TRBV12-4 and TRBJ2-5; no clear D. The CDR3 runs to 12 residues. V lost 2 bases and J lost 5, with 6 bases in between. CDR3 amino acids: CASSLWAETQYF. The CDR3, as DNA: TGTGCCAGCAGTTTATGGGCCGAGACCCAGTACTTC.

This clonotype has a count of ten or more. This chain links TRBV7-2 with TRBJ2-5; unclear D gene. The CDR3 spans 14 residues. Germline V gene data show CDR1 as SGHTA and CDR2 as FQGNSA. Between the trimmed V and J ends, which lost 8 bases and 3 bases, there was a span of 16 bases. The CDR3 is CASSPPPKEETQYF. CDR3 sequence (DNA): TGTGCCAGCTCCCCCCCCCCAAAGGAAGAGACCCAGTACTTC.

This clonotype was counted ten times or more. The rearrangement uses TRBV6-2 or TRBV6-3 and TRBJ1-1, with D perhaps matching TRBD1 (6 bases). CDR1 MNHEY and CDR2 SVGEGT come from the germline V gene. V was trimmed by 2 bases and J by 6 bases, leaving 13 bases between them. CDR3 size: 14 residues. The CDR3 nucleotides read TGTGCCAGCAGTTACACAACACAGGGCGCTGAAGCTTTCTTT. It specifies CASSYTTQGAEAFF.

This clonotype was observed at least ten times. The chain has TRBV28 and TRBJ2-7, with D perhaps matching TRBD2 (6 bases). The germline gives CDR1 MDHEN, CDR2 SYDVKM. Trimming left V 2 bases short and J 2 bases short, with 16 bases between. The CDR3 is 16 residues long. CDR3 bases: TGTGCCAGCAGTTTAGAGGCGGGGCCGGGTCCCTACGAGCAGTACTTC. Its translation is CASSLEAGPGPYEQYF.

This clonotype was seen at least ten times. The rearrangement joins TRBV7-2 to TRBJ1-1; D gene ambiguous. Germline values: CDR1 SGHTA, CDR2 FQGNSA. This CDR3 region has 15 residues. Trimming removed 2 bases from V and 1 base from J, with 11 bases in between. The CDR3 sequence is CASSLLGRKNTEAFF. In DNA form, the CDR3 reads TGTGCCAGCAGCTTACTTGGCAGAAAGAACACTGAAGCTTTCTTT.

This clonotype has ten or more counts. The chain joins TRBV20-1 to TRBJ1-5; TRBD1 matches 8 bases. Germline CDR1 reads DFQATT; CDR2 reads SNEGSKA (reference sequence). The V segment lost 3 bases and the J segment 3 bases; nucleotides outside the gene matches: 7. This CDR3 has 15 residues. The CDR3, as DNA: TGCAGTGCTAGGGGGGGGGACAGGCTCAATCAGCCCCAGCATTTT. Amino acids: CSARGGDRLNQPQHF.

This clonotype was seen at least ten times. The J gene is TRBJ2-2, the V gene TRBV28; the D is unclear. The germline gives CDR1 MDHEN, CDR2 SYDVKM. This CDR3 comprises 12 residues. The V and J ends lost 4 bases and 6 bases respectively, with 6 bases between them. CDR3 sequence reads: CASSYYPGELFF. In nucleotides, the CDR3 is TGTGCCAGCAGTTACTATCCCGGGGAGCTGTTTTTT. Supplemented by reference TRBV28 and TRBJ2-2, the full variable domain reads DVKVTQSSRYLVKRTGEKVFLECVQDMDHENMFWYRQDPGLGLRLIYFSYDVKMKEKGDIPEGYSVSREKKERFSLILESASTNQTSMYLCASSYYPGELFFGEGSRLTVL.

At least ten counts were recorded for this clonotype. The V call is TRBV6-5, the J call TRBJ2-3, with D perhaps matching TRBD2 (5 bases). This CDR3 has 15 amino acids. In germline, CDR1 is MNHEY, CDR2 SVGAGI. V was trimmed by 3 bases and J by 0 bases, leaving 10 bases between them. The CDR3 protein is CASSYFSGSTDTQYF. In nucleotides, the CDR3 is TGTGCCAGCAGTTATTTCAGCGGAAGCACAGATACGCAGTATTTT.

This clonotype was picked up many times. The V call is TRBV7-2, the J call TRBJ1-5; TRBD1 is a possible D gene (5 bases). With 5 bases removed from V and 1 base from J, the gap between germline ends came to 15 bases. In germline, CDR1 is SGHTA, CDR2 FQGNSA. This CDR3 region has 16 residues. CDR3 amino acids: CASSPRPRGSNQPQHF. In nucleotides, the CDR3 is TGTGCCAGCAGCCCTCGCCCCCGGGGGAGCAATCAGCCCCAGCATTTT. Full variable domain (outside the CDR3, taken from reference TRBV7-2 and TRBJ1-5): GAGVSQSPSNKVTEKGKDVELRCDPISGHTALYWYRQSLGQGLEFLIYFQGNSAPDKSGLPSDRFSAERTGGSVSTLTIQRTQQEDSAVYLCASSPRPRGSNQPQHFGDGTRLSIL.

This clonotype came up many times. This rearrangement joins TRBV6-2 or TRBV6-3 to TRBJ2-1; the match to TRBD2 covers 10 bases. The germline V gene has CDR1 MNHEY and CDR2 SVGEGT. V was pared by 10 bases and J by 4 bases, with 4 bases of the junction left unmatched. The CDR3 has 13 residues. CDR3 sequence (DNA): TGTGCCACCTTACTAGCGGGGTACAATGAGCAGTTCTTC. It translates to CATLLAGYNEQFF.

This clonotype was picked up a small number of times. V is TRBV24-1 and J is TRBJ2-1; 10 bases fit TRBD2. The CDR3 contains 18 residues. Germline CDR1 and CDR2: KGHDR and SFDVKD. J gave up 1 base and V 6 bases, and 11 bases lay outside the gene matches. This CDR3 is CATSRAGGLATSYNEQFF. The CDR3 DNA follows: TGTGCCACCAGTCGGGCAGGGGGACTAGCGACATCCTACAATGAGCAGTTCTTC.

This clonotype occurred many times. Here the CDR3 omits its conserved ending phenylalanine or tryptophan, so a read error is the likely source. The rearrangement uses TRBV4-1 and TRBJ2-1; 14 positions agree with TRBD2. The length of the CDR3 is 18 residues. Germline CDR1 is MGHRA and CDR2 is YSYEKL. CDR3 in DNA: TGTGCCAGCAGCCAAGATGGGGTGGGGACTAGCGGGAGCAATGAGCAGTTCTCC. This codes for CASSQDGVGTSGSNEQFS.

This clonotype was seen repeatedly, ten times or more. A read error may account for a junction end that differs from germline. This chain connects TRBV12-3 or TRBV12-4 to TRBJ2-7, with 7 bases that match TRBD2. The CDR3 is 19 residues long. The CDR3 protein is CASSLGLTGGTGRSVEQYF. In DNA form, the CDR3 reads TGTGCCAGCAGCTTAGGTCTTACGGGAGGTACGGGAAGGTCGGTCGAGCAGTACTTC.

This clonotype appeared many times. The CDR3 loop is CASSLALGGHTGELFF. In DNA, the CDR3 is TGTGCCAGCAGCTTAGCGCTTGGAGGGCACACCGGGGAGCTGTTTTTT. This chain links TRBV7-2 with TRBJ2-2; D may be TRBD2 (6 bases). The germline CDR1 and CDR2 sequences are SGHTA and FQGNSA. This CDR3 region has 16 residues. Trimming pared 0 bases from V and 3 bases from J, leaving 11 bases between. Drawing the rest from reference TRBV7-2 and TRBJ2-2, the complete variable domain is GAGVSQSPSNKVTEKGKDVELRCDPISGHTALYWYRQSLGQGLEFLIYFQGNSAPDKSGLPSDRFSAERTGGSVSTLTIQRTQQEDSAVYLCASSLALGGHTGELFFGEGSRLTVL.

This clonotype was recorded at least ten times. V is TRBV7-2 and J is TRBJ1-5; D not resolved. CDR3 length equals 13 residues. Trimming took 5 bases from V and 4 from J, leaving 9 bases between them. Per the germline V gene, CDR1 is SGHTA and CDR2 is FQGNSA. The CDR3: CASSVQRNQPQHF. The CDR3 DNA sequence: TGTGCCAGCAGCGTACAGAGAAATCAGCCCCAGCATTTT.

Only a few counts were recorded for this clonotype. The chain is built from TRBV12-3 or TRBV12-4 and TRBJ2-7; 8 bases map to TRBD2. The junction had 4 bases not matched to a gene; V was cut back by 3 bases and J by 6 bases. The CDR3 extends over 13 amino acids. The CDR3 region is CASSLGTRGEQYF. The CDR3 DNA is TGTGCCAGCAGTTTGGGGACTAGGGGCGAGCAGTACTTC.

This clonotype has a count of ten or more. The genes are TRBV11-3 and TRBJ2-1, with 10 bases identical to TRBD2. The CDR3 has 16 amino acids. The trim removed 3 bases at V and 6 bases at J, leaving 8 bases unmatched. Per the germline V gene, CDR1 is SGHNT and CDR2 is YENEEA. Written as DNA, the CDR3 is TGTGCCAGCAGCTTCCGAGCGGGAGGGCCGATCAATGAGCAGTTCTTC. Translated: CASSFRAGGPINEQFF.

The chain uses TRBV7-2 and TRBJ1-5, with D unclear. This CDR3 is built from 14 residues. Per germline, CDR1 SGHTA and CDR2 FQGNSA. V was cut by 8 bases and J by 0 bases, with 11 bases left in between. CDR3 coding DNA: TGTGCCAGCTCAAAGGGATATAGCAATCAGCCCCAGCATTTT. Protein sequence: CASSKGYSNQPQHF.

This clonotype was seen repeatedly, ten times or more. V usage is TRBV7-2 and J usage is TRBJ1-2; D is unclear. In germline, CDR1 is SGHTA, CDR2 FQGNSA. The CDR3 is made up of 12 amino acids. V was cut by 5 bases and J by 6 bases, with 10 bases left in between. This CDR3 is CASSPFQNGYTF. For the CDR3, the DNA is TGTGCCAGCAGCCCCTTTCAGAATGGCTACACCTTC.

Ten or more counts support this clonotype. This chain links TRBV11-2 with TRBJ2-6, with 9 bases lining up with TRBD2. From germline, CDR1 is SGHAT and CDR2 FQNNGV. The junction had 9 bases not matched to a gene; V was cut back by 5 bases and J by 4 bases. The CDR3 covers 17 residues. CDR3 residues: CASSRSGSVTGANVLTF. CDR3 bases: TGTGCCAGCAGCCGTAGCGGGAGCGTGACCGGGGCCAACGTCCTGACTTTC.

This clonotype was recorded at least ten times. The chain is built from TRBV6-6 and TRBJ1-1; the D is unclear. This CDR3 is built from 13 residues. Germline V gives CDR1 MNHNY, CDR2 SVGAGI (reference sequence). The V and J ends lost 4 bases and 5 bases respectively, with 11 bases between them. DNA of the CDR3: TGTGCCAGCAGTTTCGTAGGGAGGACTGAAGCTTTCTTT. As protein: CASSFVGRTEAFF.